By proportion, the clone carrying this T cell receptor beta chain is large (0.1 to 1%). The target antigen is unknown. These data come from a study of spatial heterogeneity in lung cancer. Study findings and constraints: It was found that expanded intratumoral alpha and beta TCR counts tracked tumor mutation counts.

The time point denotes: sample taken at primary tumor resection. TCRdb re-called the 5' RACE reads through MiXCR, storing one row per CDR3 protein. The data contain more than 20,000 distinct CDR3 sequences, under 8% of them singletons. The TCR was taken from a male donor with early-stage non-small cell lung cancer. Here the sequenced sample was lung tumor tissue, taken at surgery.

This CDR3 reads CASSLRQTGELFF. The CDR3 DNA follows: TGTGCCAGCAGTTTGCGACAGACCGGGGAGCTGTTTTTT. This chain connects TRBV12-3 or TRBV12-4 to TRBJ2-2, with D maybe TRBD1 (5 bases). The length of the CDR3 is 13 residues. Trimming took off 3 bases at V and 5 bases at J, with 7 bases between the two ends.